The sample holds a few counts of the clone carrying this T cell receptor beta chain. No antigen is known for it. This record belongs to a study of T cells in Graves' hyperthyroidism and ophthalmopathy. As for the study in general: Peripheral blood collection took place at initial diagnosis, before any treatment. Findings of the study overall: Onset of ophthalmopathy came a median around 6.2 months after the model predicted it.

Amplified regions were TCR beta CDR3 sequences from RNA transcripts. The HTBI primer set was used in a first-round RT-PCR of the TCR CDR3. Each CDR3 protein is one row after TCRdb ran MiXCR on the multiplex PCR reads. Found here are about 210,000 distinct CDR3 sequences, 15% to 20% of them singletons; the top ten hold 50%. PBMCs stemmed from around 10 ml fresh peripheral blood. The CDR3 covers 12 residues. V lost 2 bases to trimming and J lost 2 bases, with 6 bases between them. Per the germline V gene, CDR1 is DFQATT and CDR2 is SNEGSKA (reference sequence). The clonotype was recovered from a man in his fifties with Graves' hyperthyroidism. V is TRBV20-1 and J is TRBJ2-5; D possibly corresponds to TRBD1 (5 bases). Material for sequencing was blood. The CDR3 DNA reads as TGCAGTGCTAGAAGGGGTCAAGAGACCCAGTACTTC. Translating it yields CSARRGQETQYF.